This TCR beta chain was identified during a study of OX40 agonist ivuxolimab in advanced cancers. This clone was seen more than once but under ten times. The repertoire was sequenced with immunoSEQ multiplex PCR; TCRdb's copy has only in-frame clones and lacks some. The sample lists over 75,000 clones, around 90% occurring once. The CDR3 runs 15 residues. Looked up from germline, CDR1 is SNHLY and CDR2 is FYNNEI. The ends lost 8 bases at V and 0 bases at J; junction bases unmatched: 4. Sequenced material: CD4+ or CD8+ T cells sorted from blood, taken in a trial of the OX40 agonist ivuxolimab. The TCR originated in an adult with an advanced solid tumor such as melanoma, head and neck, liver or kidney cancer. The gene calls are TRBV2 and TRBJ2-1; 10 bases align to TRBD2. The CDR3 is CASHTSGTSYNEQFF. CDR3 nucleotide sequence: TGTGCCAGCCATACTAGCGGGACCTCCTACAATGAGCAGTTCTTC.